The 10 T cell receptor beta chains below were found in one sample sequenced in a study of regulatory T cells in long-lasting Graves disease. Regarding time point: persistent/refractory GD, antithyroid drugs over 5 years with positive TRAb. RNA isolated from PBMCs was used to make the TCR library. The TCR beta library used iRepertoire HTBI primers with Arm-PCR amplification of CDR3. TCRdb re-analysed the multiplex PCR reads in MiXCR, keeping a single row per CDR3 protein. The sample includes 350,000 to 500,000 distinct CDR3 sequences, roughly a fifth seen only once; the top ten take approximately 15%. The input for sequencing was peripheral blood mononuclear cells (PBMCs), taken when the disease was refractory, from a patient treated with antithyroid drugs. All receptors derive from a female donor with Graves disease.

The chain employs TRBV7-3 and TRBJ2-2, with D perhaps matching TRBD1 (5 bases). V lost 4 bases and J lost 4, with 10 bases in between. This CDR3 contains 14 residues. Germline-derived CDR1 and CDR2 are SGHTA and FQGTGA. CDR3 sequence (DNA): TGTGCCAGCAGCTCCCGCAGGGCCACCGGGGAGCTGTTTTTT. Its translation: CASSSRRATGELFF.

This clonotype was seen at least ten times. The chain carries TRBV20-1 and TRBJ2-5, with D unclear. CDR3 length: 14 residues. The V gene's germline CDR1 is DFQATT and CDR2 SNEGSKA (reference sequence). Trimming stripped 1 base from V and 4 bases from J, with 13 bases between. DNA for the CDR3: TGCAGTGCTAGAGGTGCAGGTTCGGGAGAGACCCAGTACTTC. This translates into CSARGAGSGETQYF.

This clonotype appeared a few times. V gene TRBV27 combines with J gene TRBJ2-5; no clear D. Germline V gene data show CDR1 as MNHEY and CDR2 as SMNVEV (reference sequence). V was pared by 2 bases and J by 2 bases, with 6 bases between. The CDR3 runs 13 residues. CDR3 nucleotides: TGTGCCAGCAGTTTAATGCCACAAGAGACCCAGTACTTC. Translation gives CASSLMPQETQYF.

This clonotype occurred a few times. The rearrangement joins TRBV19 to TRBJ2-1; D not resolved. V was trimmed by 7 bases and J by 4 bases, leaving 14 bases between them. The CDR3 covers 14 residues. CDR1 is LNHDA and CDR2 is SQIVND in the germline V gene (reference sequence). In DNA, the CDR3 is TGTGCCAGTACCCCCGGGTTAGATTACAATGAGCAGTTCTTC. Translating it yields CASTPGLDYNEQFF.

This clonotype occurred many times. The J gene is TRBJ2-7, the V gene TRBV9, with 7 nucleotides matching TRBD1. CDR3 size: 13 residues. V lost 2 bases and J lost 5; bases outside the gene matches: 4. Germline assignment: CDR1 SGDLS and CDR2 YYNGEE. CDR3 in DNA: TGTGCCAGCAGCGTGGACAGGTCTAACGAGCAGTACTTC. Amino acid sequence: CASSVDRSNEQYF.

Only one count was recorded for this clonotype. This could be a read error, since a much larger clone is one nucleotide away. CDR3 DNA sequence: TGTGCCAGCCGTGGGTTCTGGAGCTCCTACGAGCGGTACTTC. This gives the protein CASRGFWSSYERYF. V and J are TRBV2 and TRBJ2-7, with D uncertain. CDR1 is SNHLY and CDR2 is FYNNEI in the germline V gene. The CDR3 is made up of 14 amino acids. Variable domain in full (rest from reference TRBV2 and TRBJ2-7): EPEVTQTPSHQVTQMGQEVILRCVPISNHLYFYWYRQILGQKVEFLVSFYNNEISEKSEIFDDQFSVERPDGSNFTLKIRSTKLEDSAMYFCASRGFWSSYERYFGPGTRLTVT.

This chain links TRBV5-1 with TRBJ2-1; 13 positions match TRBD2. Unmatched junction bases numbered 5, after V lost 0 bases and J lost 8 bases. Germline V CDR1 and CDR2: SGHRS, YFSETQ. The CDR3 sequence is 16 residues long. Here the CDR3 DNA reads TGCGCCAGCAGCTTGGTACCACTAGCGGGAGGGGATGAGCAGTTCTTC. Its translation is CASSLVPLAGGDEQFF. The full variable domain, its missing parts supplied by reference TRBV5-1 and TRBJ2-1, is KAGVTQTPRYLIKTRGQQVTLSCSPISGHRSVSWYQQTPGQGLQFLFEYFSETQRNKGNFPGRFSGRQFSNSRSEMNVSTLELGDSALYLCASSLVPLAGGDEQFFGPGTRLTVL.

This clonotype was detected many times. The chain links TRBV29-1 to TRBJ1-1; TRBD1 matches 7 bases. This CDR3 comprises 12 residues. The germline V gene has CDR1 SQVTM and CDR2 ANQGSEA. The V segment lost 6 bases and the J segment 8 bases; nucleotides outside the gene matches: 9. CDR3 protein: CSVLIDRVEAFF. The DNA of the CDR3 is TGCAGCGTCCTCATAGACAGGGTGGAAGCTTTCTTT.

The chain is built from TRBV20-1 and TRBJ2-6; a possible D gene is TRBD1 (6 bases). V dropped 6 bases and J dropped 1 base, with 10 bases sitting between them. The CDR3 contains 14 residues. Germline values: CDR1 DFQATT, CDR2 SNEGSKA (reference sequence). In DNA, the CDR3 is TGCAGTGCCGAAGACAGGTCTGGGGCCAACGTCCTGACTTTC. It specifies CSAEDRSGANVLTF.

This clonotype was counted between two and nine times. The chain carries TRBV18 and TRBJ2-1, with D unresolved. The V and J ends lost 8 bases and 7 bases respectively, with 21 bases between them. The CDR3 runs to 15 residues. Germline V CDR1 and CDR2: KGHSH, LQKENI. The CDR3 nucleotides read TGTGCCAGCCTCGTCCTCCCACAACCGCCTAATGAGCAGTTCTTC. Translated: CASLVLPQPPNEQFF.